This TCR beta chain was captured in a study of identical twins. Study-level points and caveats: In drawing conclusions, the study used cross-sectional statistical analysis and did not follow the same donors. Models predicted less out-of-frame TCR alpha sharing in monozygotic twins than was found.

After template switching added a universal primer site, the resulting cDNA carried unique molecular identifiers. TCRdb recomputed calls from the 5' RACE reads with MiXCR, one row per CDR3 protein. The repertoire has 250,000 or so distinct CDR3 sequences, approximately 6.8% of them found once; the top ten carry approximately 5.4%. This clonotype was detected only a few times. Its antigen is not known. Germline V gene sequence: CDR1 MDHEN, CDR2 SYDVKM. The CDR3 length is 16 residues. Trimming took 6 bases from V and 0 from J; bases not matched to a gene: 7. The sample was also linked to a second study, of yellow fever vaccine responses in identical twins.

This rearrangement joins TRBV28 to TRBJ2-3, with 9 bases lining up with TRBD2. The origin of this receptor is a woman younger than 30 in good health. The sequenced material came from CD8+ T cells sorted from blood. The CDR3, as DNA: TGTGCCAGCAGACTTCGACTAGCGGCTAGCACAGATACGCAGTATTTT. Translated: CASRLRLAASTDTQYF. Full variable domain (outside the CDR3, taken from reference TRBV28 and TRBJ2-3): DVKVTQSSRYLVKRTGEKVFLECVQDMDHENMFWYRQDPGLGLRLIYFSYDVKMKEKGDIPEGYSVSREKKERFSLILESASTNQTSMYLCASRLRLAASTDTQYFGPGTRLTVL.